This is a list of T cell receptor beta chains from one sample in a study of T-cell memory formation after mild COVID-19. TCRdb recomputed calls from the 5' RACE reads with MiXCR, one row per CDR3 protein. In the table there are about 560,000 distinct CDR3 sequences, less than 25% of which are singletons. Sequencing was performed on PBMCs or a T cell subset sorted from them (not recorded which). All receptors come from an adult woman who had mild COVID-19 (a few samples of this study predate the infection). Cell type and time point are not known. Each CDR3 is given with its conserved first and last residue.

>TRBV5-5
CASSFYGTPEQYF
>TRBV3-1
CASSLPWQGLRETQYF
>TRBV6-2/TRBV6-3
CASRATGSGANVLTF
>TRBV5-5
CASSLGDTIYEQYF
>TRBV28
CASTNVQGAAGELFF
>TRBV24-1
CATRGGDSLETQYF
>TRBV7-2
CASSQRGLAGVPTDTQYF
>TRBV9
CASSVDGGMGNTEAFF
>TRBV20-1
CSARREGYTF
>TRBV7-9
CASSSSGQTRNTIYF
>TRBV19
CASAGLAGGPVDNEQFF
>TRBV27
CASSLNSGLPGGFF
>TRBV12-3/TRBV12-4
CASSEYRGLNTEAFF
>TRBV5-1
CASSLVLGTGQNEQYF
>TRBV29-1
CSVDPGTGTPGELFF
>TRBV19
CASSFTSGNTIYF
>TRBV5-6
CASSLVLSGEEAFF
>TRBV30
CAWSGRQRYQPKHF
>TRBV2
CASSGDFSYEQYF
>TRBV20-1
CSARGYPNQPQHF
>TRBV5-6
CASSPPDKTYEQYF
>TRBV19
CASRNNGKNIQYF
>TRBV6-5
CASSSSSGVISYEQYF
>TRBV6-5
CASYKLGDGYTF
>TRBV12-3/TRBV12-4
CASSLEDRETGELFF
>TRBV10-3
CATGTSGTYEQYF